This paragraph reports one TCR beta chain. Germline V gives CDR1 SGHRS, CDR2 YFSETQ. V gave up 4 bases and J gave up 2 bases; unmatched junction bases: 10. This CDR3 contains 16 residues. Prior to thyroid surgery, none of the patients had received any treatment. These data are taken from a study of metastatic and nonmetastatic thyroid tumors. TCRdb re-called the PCR reads with MiXCR. The data contain roughly 40,000 clones, roughly 12% of them seen just once; the ten biggest clones take up approximately 9.1%. The sequenced material came from blood. The origin of this receptor is a male donor with papillary thyroid cancer or a benign thyroid nodule (not recorded which). Some clones in this sample may be carry-over from other donors' samples. The chain couples TRBV5-1 to TRBJ2-7; 9 nucleotides match TRBD1. The DNA of the CDR3 is TGCGCCAGCAGCGACGCCTGGGACAGGGATCCCTACGAGCAGTACTTC. Its protein is CASSDAWDRDPYEQYF.